A single sample is the source of the 25 T cell receptor beta chains below, sequenced in a study of beta chain features in type 1 diabetes. All of the isolated RNA was reverse transcribed, so expressed TCRB transcripts were sequenced. Using immunoSEQ multiplex PCR, the repertoire was profiled, and TCRdb retains in-frame clones only, with some absent. This table holds fewer than 900,000 clones, 17% found once. Sequencing was carried out using naive CD4+ T cells from blood. The receptors derive from a woman younger than 30 in good health.

The CDR3 reads CASSDGGISGNTIYF. The CDR3 DNA reads TGTGCCAGCAGCGATGGGGGGATCTCTGGAAACACCATATATTTT. The chain recombines TRBV9 with TRBJ1-3; a possible D gene is TRBD1 (5 bases). The CDR3 is made up of 15 amino acids. V was trimmed by 3 bases and J by 0 bases, leaving 10 bases between them. The germline gives CDR1 SGDLS, CDR2 YYNGEE.

This chain uses TRBV2 with TRBJ2-5; 12 bases fit TRBD2. Germline-derived CDR1 and CDR2 are SNHLY and FYNNEI. The CDR3 contains 14 residues. Trimming removed 3 bases from V and 4 bases from J; junction bases left unmatched: 0. The CDR3 reads CASSEGLAGETQYF. CDR3 in DNA: TGTGCCAGCAGTGAGGGACTAGCGGGAGAGACCCAGTACTTC.

Many counts were recorded for this clone. The V and J genes are TRBV10-3 and TRBJ2-4; perhaps D is TRBD1 or TRBD2 (5 bases each). The germline CDR1 and CDR2 sequences are ENHRY and SYGVKD. Trimming stripped 9 bases from V and 8 bases from J, with 17 bases between. The CDR3 is 13 amino acids. The CDR3 DNA sequence: TGTGCCATATTGGCAGGTTTGGGGGACATTCAGTACTTC. Encoded protein: CAILAGLGDIQYF.

This chain joins TRBV7-9 and TRBJ2-7; D gene ambiguous. Germline lookup yields CDR1 SEHNR and CDR2 FQNEAQ (reference sequence). CDR3 length: 15 amino acids. Deletions cut 4 bases from V and 2 bases from J, with 15 bases between. CDR3 protein: CASSSSWATTYEQYF. As DNA, the CDR3 is TGTGCCAGCAGCTCATCCTGGGCCACCACCTACGAGCAGTACTTC. The whole variable domain, remainder taken from reference TRBV7-9 and TRBJ2-7, is DTGVSQNPRHKITKRGQNVTFRCDPISEHNRLYWYRQTLGQGPEFLTYFQNEAQLEKSRLLSDRFSAERPKGSFSTLEIQRTEQGDSAMYLCASSSSWATTYEQYFGPGTRLTVT.

This chain connects TRBV5-1 to TRBJ2-7; D is uncertain. Germline values: CDR1 SGHRS, CDR2 YFSETQ. This CDR3 has 13 amino acids. V lost 1 base to trimming and J lost 3 bases, with 8 bases between them. DNA for the CDR3: TGCGCCAGCAGCTTGATTAGTTACTACGAGCAGTACTTC. Translation: CASSLISYYEQYF.

The chain recombines TRBV6-5 with TRBJ2-7; 12 bases match TRBD2. The CDR3 extends over 14 amino acids. Unmatched junction bases numbered 5, after V lost 6 bases and J lost 5 bases. The germline CDR1 and CDR2 sequences are MNHEY and SVGAGI. The CDR3: CASRTSGRINEQYF. The CDR3 DNA reads TGTGCCAGCAGGACTAGCGGGAGAATCAACGAGCAGTACTTC.

This clone has just a few counts. The rearrangement links TRBV7-2 to TRBJ1-2; 9 bases line up with TRBD1. Trimming removed 6 bases from V and 5 bases from J; junction bases left unmatched: 7. Germline V CDR1 and CDR2: SGHTA, FQGNSA. This CDR3 is 14 amino acids long. In DNA, the CDR3 is TGTGCCAGCAGACGGACAGGGGATTGGTATGGCTACACCTTC. Its protein is CASRRTGDWYGYTF.

Of note for this clone: The sample contains more than one DNA sequence encoding this CDR3. J is TRBJ1-1 and V is TRBV18; the D is unclear. Germline assignment: CDR1 KGHSH and CDR2 LQKENI. Between the trimmed V and J ends, which lost 2 bases and 3 bases, there was a span of 10 bases. CDR3 length equals 14 residues. This CDR3 reads CASSPYSGDTEAFF. DNA of the CDR3: TGTGCCAGCTCACCATATTCTGGGGACACTGAAGCTTTCTTT.

This clone was seen a few times. V usage is TRBV7-2 and J usage is TRBJ1-1; TRBD1 is a possible D gene (6 bases). The CDR3 sequence is 15 residues long. Germline V lookup: CDR1 SGHTA, CDR2 FQGNSA. With 0 bases removed from V and 5 bases from J, the gap between germline ends came to 13 bases. DNA of the CDR3: TGTGCCAGCAGCTTAGCCGCAGGGGTAGGGACTGAAGCTTTCTTT. This codes for CASSLAAGVGTEAFF.

The chain couples TRBV6-6 to TRBJ2-5; D may be TRBD1 (6 bases). With 6 bases removed from V and 3 bases from J, the gap between germline ends came to 11 bases. The CDR3 sequence is 13 residues long. Germline V lookup: CDR1 MNHNY, CDR2 SVGAGI (reference sequence). This CDR3 reads CASRRTAEETQYF. In DNA form, the CDR3 reads TGTGCCAGCAGAAGGACAGCAGAAGAGACCCAGTACTTC.

The chain combines TRBV15 with TRBJ2-4, with D tentatively TRBD2 (5 bases). CDR1 is LNHNV and CDR2 is YYDKDF in the germline V gene (reference sequence). The V and J ends lost 4 bases and 0 bases respectively, with 22 bases between them. The CDR3 is made up of 19 amino acids. CDR3 in amino acids: CATSNRLAAVPRAKNIQYF. The CDR3 coding sequence is TGTGCCACCAGCAACCGGCTAGCCGCGGTCCCCCGAGCCAAAAACATTCAGTACTTC.

The chain links TRBV7-2 to TRBJ2-7; 8 bases match TRBD2. This CDR3 has 11 residues. Germline V lookup: CDR1 SGHTA, CDR2 FQGNSA. Unmatched junction bases numbered 4, after V lost 5 bases and J lost 10 bases. CDR3 region: CASSDSGKQYF. As DNA, the CDR3 is TGTGCCAGCAGCGATAGCGGGAAACAGTACTTC.

This clone was seen a few times. CDR3 DNA sequence: TGTGCCAGCAGTGCCACTGAAGCTTTCTTT. Its protein is CASSATEAFF. J is TRBJ1-1 and V is TRBV6-5; D gene ambiguous. V was shortened by 5 bases and J by 4 bases, with 2 bases between the two germline ends. Germline CDR1 MNHEY, CDR2 SVGAGI. This CDR3 region has 10 residues.

The rearrangement joins TRBV7-9 to TRBJ1-5; 7 bases align to TRBD1. J lost 5 bases, V lost 1 base, and 2 bases had no gene match. Germline CDR1 SEHNR, CDR2 FQNEAQ (reference sequence). The CDR3 is 14 amino acids. CDR3 nucleotides: TGTGCCAGCAGCTTAGGGACAGGTTATCAGCCCCAGCATTTT. Protein: CASSLGTGYQPQHF.

There are a few counts of this clone. The chain is built from TRBV7-9 and TRBJ2-6, with D possibly being TRBD1 (6 bases). The V and J ends lost 1 base and 0 bases respectively, with 13 bases between them. The CDR3 spans 18 residues. Germline V lookup: CDR1 SEHNR, CDR2 FQNEAQ (reference sequence). The CDR3 here is CASSLVQGLHSGANVLTF. The DNA of the CDR3 is TGTGCCAGCAGCTTAGTCCAGGGGCTCCACTCTGGGGCCAACGTCCTGACTTTC.

This clone was observed a few times. The chain combines TRBV4-3 with TRBJ2-5, with D possibly matching TRBD2 (5 bases). Germline V gene lookup returns CDR1 LGHNA and CDR2 YSLEER. Trimming left V 0 bases short and J 5 bases short, with 16 bases between. The CDR3 covers 16 residues. The CDR3, as DNA: TGCGCCAGCAGCCAAGAGCCCAGCGGAGCCTTGGAGACCCAGTACTTC. This encodes CASSQEPSGALETQYF.

The chain couples TRBV7-9 to TRBJ1-4; 7 positions agree with TRBD1. The CDR3 is 14 residues long. With 6 bases clipped from V and 8 bases from J, the junction kept 9 bases outside the gene matches. CDR1 and CDR2 (germline): SEHNR, FQNEAQ (reference sequence). Here the CDR3 reads CASSYDRVREKLFF. The CDR3 DNA reads as TGTGCCAGCAGTTACGACAGGGTTCGCGAAAAACTGTTTTTT.

This clone was observed a handful of times. The J gene is TRBJ2-5, the V gene TRBV20-1, with D hard to call. The germline V gene encodes CDR1 DFQATT and CDR2 SNEGSKA (reference sequence). The germline V and J ends were trimmed by 3 bases and 5 bases, with 7 bases remaining between them. The CDR3 has 11 amino acids. For the CDR3, the DNA is TGCAGTGCTAGTATCCCCGAGACCCAGTACTTC. Translation: CSASIPETQYF.

V is TRBV7-9 and J is TRBJ1-2; the D gene is possibly TRBD1 (6 bases). Germline V CDR1 and CDR2: SEHNR, FQNEAQ (reference sequence). The CDR3 consists of 13 residues. Trimming cost V 7 bases and J 8 bases, with 17 bases left between them. The CDR3 sequence is CASILTGYGGYTF. The CDR3 DNA reads as TGTGCCAGCATCCTTACAGGGTATGGCGGCTACACCTTC.

This chain links TRBV6-1 with TRBJ2-5; 8 positions agree with TRBD1. CDR3 size: 12 residues. Germline V lookup: CDR1 MNHNS, CDR2 SASEGT. V was pared by 7 bases and J by 5 bases, with 3 bases of the junction left unmatched. CDR3: CASNYRGETQYF. CDR3 DNA sequence: TGTGCCAGCAATTACAGGGGGGAGACCCAGTACTTC.

In this sample, this clone turned up a few times. The genes are TRBV7-2 and TRBJ2-7; 7 bases match TRBD1. This CDR3 has 13 amino acids. Germline V gene lookup returns CDR1 SGHTA and CDR2 FQGNSA. The V gene end was trimmed by 6 bases and the J gene end by 3 bases; junction bases not matched to a gene: 5. CDR3 in amino acids: CASRKGGSYEQYF. The CDR3 DNA reads as TGTGCCAGCAGGAAAGGGGGCAGCTACGAGCAGTACTTC.

This clone was seen a few times. The rearrangement links TRBV29-1 to TRBJ2-5, with 14 bases identical to TRBD2. The DNA end lines up better with TRBJ2-7; the J call may be wrong. Germline V gene data show CDR1 as SQVTM and CDR2 as ANQGSEA. The CDR3 loop spans 15 amino acids. The DNA of the CDR3 is TGCAGCGTTGAGAAGACTAGCGGGAGGGCCGGCGAGCAGTACTTC. It yields the protein CSVEKTSGRAGEQYF.

The chain recombines TRBV25-1 with TRBJ1-4; no clear D gene. Germline CDR1 reads MGHDK; CDR2 reads SYGVNS. This CDR3 comprises 14 residues. V was trimmed by 2 bases and J by 7 bases, leaving 11 bases between them. The DNA of the CDR3 is TGTGCCAGCAGTGAAGGAGGGCCGAGTGAAAAACTGTTTTTT. This sequence encodes CASSEGGPSEKLFF.

The chain recombines TRBV6-6 with TRBJ1-1; D is undetermined. The germline gives CDR1 MNHNY, CDR2 SVGAGI (reference sequence). V was pared by 4 bases and J by 5 bases, with 11 bases between. This CDR3 is 13 amino acids long. CDR3 amino acids: CASSSQGGTEAFF. CDR3 sequence (DNA): TGTGCCAGCAGTTCCCAAGGTGGGACTGAAGCTTTCTTT.

The V call is TRBV23-1, the J call TRBJ2-3, with TRBD1 as a possible D gene (6 bases). TRBV23-1 is filed as an ORF, its function uncertain. The CDR3 length is 16 residues. Trimming cost V 3 bases and J 3 bases, with 16 bases left between them. The CDR3 sequence: CASSHWGRVFTDTQYF. The CDR3 DNA reads TGCGCCAGCAGTCACTGGGGGCGCGTATTTACAGATACGCAGTATTTT.